A single sample is the source of the 29 T cell receptor beta chains below, sequenced in a study of T cell changes during pregnancy in multiple sclerosis. Method: immunoSEQ multiplex PCR; TCRdb's copy keeps in-frame clones and lacks some. The sample has 30,000 to 45,000 clones, under 95% seen once. This specimen was CD8+ T cells from peripheral blood mononuclear cells, taken in the first trimester of pregnancy. These receptors were taken from a female donor with multiple sclerosis, enrolled in a pregnancy study.

The chain employs TRBV5-1 and TRBJ1-1; D is ambiguous. The germline V gene encodes CDR1 SGHRS and CDR2 YFSETQ. V was pared by 7 bases and J by 3 bases, with 19 bases between. This CDR3 is 15 amino acids long. DNA for the CDR3: TGCGCCAGCGGAACGAGCGGGGTTGGGGACACTGAAGCTTTCTTT. This translates into CASGTSGVGDTEAFF.

The rearrangement uses TRBV6-5 and TRBJ1-5, with D possibly TRBD1 on 5 matching bases. Germline lookup yields CDR1 MNHEY and CDR2 SVGAGI. V gave up 4 bases and J gave up 7 bases, with 14 bases separating them. The CDR3 is 14 amino acids. The CDR3 loop reads CASSFSPTAQPQHF. The CDR3 bases are TGTGCCAGCAGTTTTTCCCCGACAGCCCAGCCCCAGCATTTT.

This chain joins TRBV6-1 and TRBJ1-5, with D possibly being TRBD1 (5 bases). The CDR3 consists of 16 residues. The V and J ends lost 3 bases and 0 bases respectively, with 12 bases between them. CDR1 MNHNS and CDR2 SASEGT come from the germline V gene. CDR3 region: CASSDHRRDSNQPQHF. The CDR3 DNA is TGTGCCAGCAGTGACCACAGGCGAGATAGCAATCAGCCCCAGCATTTT.

This chain joins TRBV28 and TRBJ1-1; D might be TRBD1 (5 bases). The CDR3 covers 15 residues. Trimming pared 5 bases from V and 0 bases from J, leaving 13 bases between. Germline assignment: CDR1 MDHEN and CDR2 SYDVKM. CDR3 loop: CASSTDRGVNTEAFF. CDR3 DNA: TGTGCCAGCAGTACCGATCGGGGGGTGAACACTGAAGCTTTCTTT.

The CDR3 loop is CASRWDSEQYF. In DNA form, the CDR3 reads TGTGCCAGCAGATGGGACAGCGAGCAGTACTTC. This sequence joins TRBV5-8 and TRBJ2-7; 7 positions agree with TRBD1. CDR3 length equals 11 residues. Germline V lookup: CDR1 SGHTS, CDR2 YDEGEE. J was trimmed by 6 bases and V by 5 bases; bases with no gene match: 2. Looking up the rest from reference TRBV5-8 and TRBJ2-7 gives the full variable domain: EAGVTQSPTHLIKTRGQQATLRCSPISGHTSVYWYQQALGLGLQFLLWYDEGEERNRGNFPPRFSGRQFPNYSSELNVNALELEDSALYLCASRWDSEQYFGPGTRLTVT.

V usage is TRBV9 and J usage is TRBJ1-5; 7 bases fit TRBD1. V lost 4 bases to trimming and J lost 1 base; unmatched junction nucleotides: 2. The CDR3 is made up of 14 amino acids. Germline loops: CDR1 SGDLS, CDR2 YYNGEE. The CDR3 DNA reads as TGTGCCAGCAGCCTGGGACAGAGCAATCAGCCCCAGCATTTT. Translating gives CASSLGQSNQPQHF.

The V gene is TRBV2, the J gene TRBJ1-5; D may be TRBD1 (6 bases). V lost 2 bases and J 3 bases, leaving 11 bases between the germline ends. Looked up from germline, CDR1 is SNHLY and CDR2 is FYNNEI. This CDR3 region has 15 residues. The CDR3: CASSETGPPNQPQHF. Here the CDR3 DNA reads TGTGCCAGCAGTGAAACAGGGCCCCCCAATCAGCCCCAGCATTTT.

The chain couples TRBV2 to TRBJ1-6, with D possibly being TRBD1 (5 bases). V dropped 6 bases and J dropped 6 bases, with 9 bases sitting between them. The CDR3 length is 13 residues. Germline V gene sequence: CDR1 SNHLY, CDR2 FYNNEI. The CDR3 sequence: CASRQGFNSPLHF. CDR3 in DNA: TGTGCCAGCAGGCAGGGATTTAATTCACCCCTCCACTTT.

The chain is built from TRBV13 and TRBJ2-3; 7 bases map to TRBD2. Looked up from germline, CDR1 is PRHDT and CDR2 is FYEKMQ (reference sequence). This CDR3 spans 15 amino acids. Losses at the gene ends were 7 bases for V and 2 bases for J; bases not matched to a gene: 9. CDR3 sequence (DNA): TGTGCCAGCACGGACTCCGGGGGGAACACAGATACGCAGTATTTT. It encodes CASTDSGGNTDTQYF.

The chain carries TRBV19 and TRBJ1-2; weak D call: TRBD1 (6 bases). V lost 5 bases, J lost 4 bases, and 11 bases lay in between. Germline CDR1 reads LNHDA; CDR2 reads SQIVND (reference sequence). The CDR3 sequence is 13 residues long. The CDR3 sequence is CASSPDSGYGYTF. The CDR3 nucleotides are TGTGCCAGTAGTCCGGACAGTGGCTATGGCTACACCTTC.

The J gene is TRBJ2-2, the V gene TRBV19; no clear D gene. V gave up 7 bases and J gave up 3 bases, with 9 bases separating them. Germline lookup yields CDR1 LNHDA and CDR2 SQIVND (reference sequence). This CDR3 is built from 13 residues. In nucleotides, the CDR3 is TGTGCCAGTAATCCCCTTGACACCGGGGAGCTGTTTTTT. Amino acid sequence: CASNPLDTGELFF.

The chain carries TRBV7-9 and TRBJ1-2, with 10 bases identical to TRBD1. V trimming: 6 bases; J trimming: 6 bases; junction bases outside the gene matches: 7. The V gene's germline CDR1 is SEHNR and CDR2 FQNEAQ (reference sequence). The CDR3 has 14 amino acids. Written as DNA, the CDR3 is TGTGCCAGCAGGGCCGGGACAGGGGCAAATGGCTACACCTTC. Translating gives CASRAGTGANGYTF. The complete variable domain, with remaining parts taken from reference TRBV7-9 and TRBJ1-2, reads DTGVSQNPRHKITKRGQNVTFRCDPISEHNRLYWYRQTLGQGPEFLTYFQNEAQLEKSRLLSDRFSAERPKGSFSTLEIQRTEQGDSAMYLCASRAGTGANGYTFGSGTRLTVV.

This rearrangement joins TRBV30 to TRBJ2-7; TRBD2 matches at 8 bases. The CDR3 is 14 residues long. The V segment lost 2 bases and the J segment 5 bases; nucleotides outside the gene matches: 8. Germline-derived CDR1 and CDR2 are GTSNPN and SVGIG (reference sequence). The CDR3 protein is CAWSILAGWDEQYF. Here the CDR3 DNA reads TGTGCCTGGAGTATCTTAGCGGGGTGGGACGAGCAGTACTTC.

CDR3 residues: CASRSFRGGNTDTQYF. CDR3 in DNA: TGCGCCAGCAGGTCCTTTAGGGGGGGAAACACAGATACGCAGTATTTT. The chain has TRBV10-2 and TRBJ2-3, with a tentative D call TRBD2 (7 bases). V was clipped by 6 bases and J by 2 bases, with 18 bases between them. CDR3 length: 16 amino acids. Germline CDR1 WSHSY, CDR2 SAAADI.

The CDR3 sequence is CSAVRTSGGSGELFF. The CDR3 DNA sequence: TGCAGCGCCGTGAGGACTAGCGGGGGATCCGGGGAGCTGTTTTTT. V is TRBV29-1 and J is TRBJ2-2, with 13 bases lining up with TRBD2. The ends lost 7 bases at V and 6 bases at J; junction bases unmatched: 8. Germline CDR1 is SQVTM and CDR2 is ANQGSEA. There are 15 residues in the CDR3.

This rearrangement joins TRBV18 to TRBJ2-1; 13 bases match TRBD2. Trimming at V came to 6 bases and at J to 8 bases, leaving 7 bases not matched to a gene. CDR1 is KGHSH and CDR2 is LQKENI in the germline V gene. CDR3 size: 15 residues. The CDR3 bases are TGTGCCAGCTCCTCGACTAGCGGGGGGTTCGATGAGCAGTTCTTC. This gives the protein CASSSTSGGFDEQFF.

This chain uses TRBV5-4 with TRBJ1-4; tentatively, D is TRBD1 (6 bases). V was trimmed by 4 bases and J by 8 bases, leaving 18 bases between them. The CDR3 loop spans 15 amino acids. Germline assignment: CDR1 SGHNT and CDR2 YYREEE (reference sequence). CDR3 sequence: CASSLAGGAGEKLFF. CDR3 nucleotides: TGTGCCAGCAGCCTGGCTGGGGGGGCGGGGGAAAAACTGTTTTTT.

This chain links TRBV7-2 with TRBJ1-1; no reliable D call. V gave up 5 bases and J gave up 3 bases, with 7 bases separating them. CDR1 SGHTA and CDR2 FQGNSA come from the germline V gene. CDR3 length: 12 amino acids. The CDR3 DNA follows: TGTGCCAGCAGCCCGGGAGACACTGAAGCTTTCTTT. Translating gives CASSPGDTEAFF.

The chain employs TRBV11-2 and TRBJ2-7; D perhaps matches TRBD2 (6 bases). Germline V lookup: CDR1 SGHAT, CDR2 FQNNGV. The CDR3 totals 15 residues. V lost 4 bases and J 7 bases, leaving 20 bases between the germline ends. Here the CDR3 DNA reads TGTGCCAGCAGCTATTGGGACTTTGGAAGGTGGGAGCAGTACTTC. This gives the protein CASSYWDFGRWEQYF.

This chain uses TRBV5-6 with TRBJ1-5; TRBD1 is a possible D gene (5 bases). Germline CDR1 SGHDT, CDR2 YYEEEE. Trimming stripped 0 bases from V and 6 bases from J, with 7 bases between. The length of the CDR3 is 13 residues. The CDR3 sequence: CASSLGGGQPQHF. As DNA, the CDR3 is TGTGCCAGCAGCTTGGGGGGGGGTCAGCCCCAGCATTTT.

This clone was seen a single time. The V and J genes are TRBV13 and TRBJ2-1, with 8 positions matching TRBD1. Trimming took 5 bases from V and 3 from J; bases not matched to a gene: 9. CDR1 PRHDT and CDR2 FYEKMQ come from the germline V gene (reference sequence). There are 16 residues in the CDR3. The CDR3 protein is CASSPRQGTGYNEQFF. The CDR3 DNA is TGTGCCAGCAGCCCCAGACAAGGGACAGGCTACAATGAGCAGTTCTTC.

The V and J genes are TRBV9 and TRBJ2-5; D perhaps matches TRBD2 (5 bases). The CDR3 has 15 residues. Trimming pared 4 bases from V and 5 bases from J, leaving 18 bases between. CDR1 and CDR2 (germline): SGDLS, YYNGEE. In DNA, the CDR3 is TGTGCCAGCAGCTCCCCCACTAGACTCATGGAGACCCAGTACTTC. It codes for CASSSPTRLMETQYF.

CDR3 in amino acids: CASSQESGGGIEQYF. The DNA of the CDR3 is TGCGCCAGCAGCCAAGAATCTGGGGGAGGGATCGAGCAGTACTTC. The chain has TRBV4-1 and TRBJ2-7, with 7 bases fitting TRBD2. This CDR3 has 15 residues. Unmatched junction bases numbered 8, after V lost 0 bases and J lost 6 bases. The V gene's germline CDR1 is MGHRA and CDR2 YSYEKL.

This chain joins TRBV27 and TRBJ2-2, with a weak D call TRBD2 (5 bases). The CDR3 length is 13 residues. Between the trimmed V and J ends, which lost 3 bases and 6 bases, there was a span of 8 bases. Germline V CDR1 and CDR2: MNHEY, SMNVEV (reference sequence). CDR3 sequence (DNA): TGTGCCAGCAGTTTCGGGGTGGCCGGGGAGCTGTTTTTT. Its translation: CASSFGVAGELFF.

This chain joins TRBV13 and TRBJ1-4; no reliable D call. Germline V lookup: CDR1 PRHDT, CDR2 FYEKMQ (reference sequence). The length of the CDR3 is 15 residues. The V gene lost 10 bases and the J gene lost 0 bases, with 15 bases spanning the gap. The CDR3 loop reads CATSREGATNEKLFF. The CDR3 DNA sequence: TGTGCCACCTCACGTGAGGGCGCAACTAATGAAAAACTGTTTTTT.

This chain joins TRBV19 and TRBJ2-5; TRBD2 aligns across 9 bases. V trimming: 3 bases; J trimming: 5 bases; junction bases outside the gene matches: 4. Germline-derived CDR1 and CDR2 are LNHDA and SQIVND (reference sequence). This CDR3 region has 14 residues. CDR3 nucleotides: TGTGCCAGTAGTATCTGGGCGGGGGGGGAGACCCAGTACTTC. Residues: CASSIWAGGETQYF.

This chain uses TRBV6-1 with TRBJ2-7; TRBD1 might be the D (5 bases). Between the trimmed V and J ends, which lost 6 bases and 6 bases, there was a span of 15 bases. This CDR3 contains 13 residues. The germline V gene encodes CDR1 MNHNS and CDR2 SASEGT. Here the CDR3 reads CASRYRGSVEQYF. DNA of the CDR3: TGTGCCAGCAGATATAGGGGTTCGGTCGAGCAGTACTTC.

The gene calls are TRBV27 and TRBJ2-2; TRBD1 aligns across 10 bases. The germline V gene has CDR1 MNHEY and CDR2 SMNVEV (reference sequence). The CDR3 runs to 17 residues. Trimming removed 0 bases from V and 7 bases from J; junction bases left unmatched: 8. CDR3 bases: TGTGCCAGCAGTTTATCGGGACAGGGGAGTGAGAGCGGGGAGCTGTTTTTT. As protein: CASSLSGQGSESGELFF.

This clone has only one observation. The chain couples TRBV2 to TRBJ1-2, with D possibly matching TRBD1 (5 bases). The germline CDR1 and CDR2 sequences are SNHLY and FYNNEI. The CDR3 spans 14 residues. V gave up 3 bases and J gave up 4 bases, with 12 bases separating them. CDR3 loop: CASSDGGVGYGYTF. DNA of the CDR3: TGTGCCAGCAGTGACGGGGGGGTAGGCTATGGCTACACCTTC.